Listed below are T cell receptor beta chains from one sample, sequenced in a study of early T cells in non-severe SARS-CoV-2 infection. TCRdb reanalysed the 5' RACE reads using MiXCR and keeps one entry per CDR3 protein. Of roughly 58,000 distinct CDR3 sequences in the sample, 11% are singletons; the top ten hold roughly 10%. The sequencing sample was made of whole blood. The receptors here all came from an adult who was a healthcare worker with PCR-confirmed SARS-CoV-2 infection or an uninfected control (not recorded which). CDR3s include the opening cysteine and the closing phenylalanine or tryptophan. Fields, in order: V gene, clone size, D gene, J gene, CDR3 protein, CDR3 DNA. A D gene is named only where the DNA matches it firmly. For some rows the clone size is stated as once, few or many, or as a class when expanded; others skip it.

V: TRBV10-2; size: many; D: .; J: TRBJ2-7; CDR3: CASSELRLDTYEQYF; DNA: TGCGCCAGCAGTGAGCTTAGGCTAGATACCTACGAGCAGTACTTC
V: TRBV7-8; size: many; D: .; J: TRBJ2-2; CDR3: CASSLRETGELFF; DNA: TGTGCCAGCAGCTTGAGGGAAACCGGGGAGCTGTTTTTT
V: TRBV11-1; size: .; D: TRBD1; J: TRBJ1-6; CDR3: CASSLLRGQSPLHF; DNA: TGTGCCAGCAGCCTCTTAAGGGGGCAATCACCCCTCCACTTT
V: TRBV11-3; size: few; D: TRBD2; J: TRBJ2-3; CDR3: CASSLWLAGAGDTQYF; DNA: TGTGCCAGCAGCTTATGGTTAGCGGGGGCGGGAGATACGCAGTATTTT
V: TRBV5-4; size: .; D: .; J: TRBJ2-6; CDR3: CASSLQGNSGANVLTF; DNA: TGTGCCAGCAGCTTGCAAGGGAACTCTGGGGCCAACGTCCTGACTTTC
V: TRBV11-2; size: few; D: .; J: TRBJ2-7; CDR3: CASRSRKHEQYF; DNA: TGTGCCAGCAGAAGTCGAAAGCACGAGCAGTACTTC
V: TRBV12-3/TRBV12-4; size: few; D: TRBD2; J: TRBJ2-5; CDR3: CASSLAVAGIQRDRYF; DNA: TGTGCCAGCAGTTTAGCTGTAGCGGGGATTCAGAGAGACCGGTACTTC
V: TRBV28; size: .; D: .; J: TRBJ2-1; CDR3: CASSLWGGSSYNEQFF; DNA: TGTGCCAGCAGTTTATGGGGGGGATCCTCCTACAATGAGCAGTTCTTC
V: TRBV4-1; size: .; D: .; J: TRBJ1-1; CDR3: CASSQSRVSMNTEAFF; DNA: TGCGCCAGCAGCCAATCGCGGGTATCCATGAACACTGAAGCTTTCTTT
V: TRBV24-1; size: many; D: TRBD1; J: TRBJ2-2; CDR3: CATSDPGTAPGELFF; DNA: TGTGCCACCAGTGATCCCGGGACAGCTCCCGGGGAGCTGTTTTTT
V: TRBV5-5; size: .; D: TRBD2; J: TRBJ2-7; CDR3: CASSSGGSLYEQYF; DNA: TGTGCCAGCAGCTCTGGCGGGAGCCTCTACGAGCAGTACTTC
V: TRBV7-2; size: few; D: .; J: TRBJ2-3; CDR3: CASSFYRDSKATQYF; DNA: TGTGCCAGCAGCTTTTACCGGGACTCTAAAGCTACGCAGTATTTT
V: TRBV28; size: .; D: TRBD2; J: TRBJ2-3; CDR3: CASGRGRAGGDTQYF; DNA: TGTGCCAGCGGACGTGGGAGGGCCGGGGGAGATACGCAGTATTTT
V: TRBV6-1; size: .; D: TRBD1; J: TRBJ2-7; CDR3: CASSYRGPPSSYEQYF; DNA: TGTGCCAGTTCCTACAGGGGTCCCCCGAGCTCCTACGAGCAGTACTTC
V: TRBV12-3/TRBV12-4; size: many; D: TRBD1; J: TRBJ2-1; CDR3: CASRKDRVGGNEQFF; DNA: TGTGCCAGCAGAAAGGACAGGGTCGGTGGCAATGAGCAGTTCTTC
V: TRBV12-3/TRBV12-4; size: many; D: .; J: TRBJ1-2; CDR3: CASSFEQGYGYTF; DNA: TGTGCCAGCAGTTTTGAACAGGGCTATGGCTACACCTTC
V: TRBV27; size: few; D: TRBD1; J: TRBJ1-6; CDR3: CASSVMTGLRSPLHF; DNA: TGTGCCAGCAGTGTAATGACAGGGTTACGGTCACCCCTCCACTTT
V: TRBV7-2; size: few; D: TRBD1; J: TRBJ2-3; CDR3: CASSLAAGGTDTQYF; DNA: TGTGCCAGCAGCTTAGCGGCAGGGGGTACAGATACGCAGTATTTT
V: TRBV7-8; size: .; D: .; J: TRBJ1-1; CDR3: CASSLDFSVSEAFF; DNA: TGTGCCAGCAGCTTAGATTTTAGTGTATCGGAAGCTTTCTTT
V: TRBV12-3/TRBV12-4; size: medium-sized; D: TRBD1; J: TRBJ1-5; CDR3: CASSLGGQNNQPQHF; DNA: TGTGCCAGCAGTTTAGGGGGACAGAACAATCAGCCCCAGCATTTT
V: TRBV28; size: .; D: .; J: TRBJ1-1; CDR3: CGAIGATEAFF; DNA: TGTGGGGCAATTGGGGCGACTGAAGCTTTCTTT
V: TRBV20-1; size: few; D: TRBD2; J: TRBJ2-1; CDR3: CSAKGLAFEQFF; DNA: TGCAGTGCTAAGGGACTAGCGTTTGAGCAGTTCTTC
V: TRBV12-3/TRBV12-4; size: many; D: .; J: TRBJ2-3; CDR3: CASSSGRDTQYF; DNA: TGTGCCAGCAGTTCAGGGAGAGATACGCAGTATTTT
V: TRBV18; size: many; D: .; J: TRBJ2-3; CDR3: CASSQSKASTDTQYF; DNA: TGTGCCAGCTCACAATCGAAAGCTAGCACAGATACGCAGTATTTT
V: TRBV29-1; size: .; D: TRBD2; J: TRBJ2-7; CDR3: CSVEGQRESYEQYF; DNA: TGCAGCGTTGAAGGCCAGCGGGAATCGTACGAGCAGTACTTC
V: TRBV7-2; size: .; D: .; J: TRBJ2-3; CDR3: CASSLVGAAAYF; DNA: TGTGCCAGCAGCTTAGTCGGGGCCGCCGCGTATTTT
V: TRBV6-1; size: many; D: TRBD1; J: TRBJ2-7; CDR3: CASSDRQGFGHEQYF; DNA: TGTGCCAGCAGTGACAGACAGGGCTTTGGTCACGAGCAGTACTTC
V: TRBV12-3/TRBV12-4; size: few; D: TRBD1; J: TRBJ2-7; CDR3: CASSHGTGSEQYF; DNA: TGTGCCAGCAGTCATGGGACAGGGTCCGAGCAGTACTTC
V: TRBV28; size: many; D: TRBD2; J: TRBJ2-3; CDR3: CASSLSSGPWGDTQYF; DNA: TGTGCCAGCAGTCTCTCTAGCGGTCCTTGGGGAGATACGCAGTATTTT
V: TRBV12-3/TRBV12-4; size: many; D: .; J: TRBJ1-1; CDR3: CASSLGRTNTEAFF; DNA: TGTGCCAGCAGTTTAGGGAGAACCAACACTGAAGCTTTCTTT
V: TRBV27; size: many; D: TRBD1; J: TRBJ1-5; CDR3: CASRTGTVSNQPQHF; DNA: TGTGCCAGCAGGACCGGGACAGTGAGCAATCAGCCCCAGCATTTT
V: TRBV19; size: .; D: TRBD1; J: TRBJ1-4; CDR3: CASADRDEKLFF; DNA: TGTGCCAGCGCTGACAGGGATGAAAAACTGTTTTTT
V: TRBV18; size: .; D: .; J: TRBJ2-5; CDR3: CASSPSYKETQYF; DNA: TGTGCCAGCTCACCATCGTATAAAGAGACCCAGTACTTC
V: TRBV18; size: many; D: .; J: TRBJ2-1; CDR3: CASSPPGGGWNEQFF; DNA: TGTGCCAGCTCACCACCAGGTGGGGGGTGGAATGAGCAGTTCTTC
V: TRBV18; size: few; D: TRBD1; J: TRBJ1-3; CDR3: CASSQDRGRGNTIYF; DNA: TGTGCCAGCTCACAGGACAGGGGAAGAGGAAACACCATATATTTT
V: TRBV6-6; size: .; D: .; J: TRBJ2-7; CDR3: CASIPTGSYEQYF; DNA: TGTGCCAGCATCCCTACAGGTTCCTACGAGCAGTACTTC
V: TRBV11-2; size: many; D: .; J: TRBJ2-7; CDR3: CASSAPGGQEQYF; DNA: TGTGCCAGCAGCGCCCCAGGAGGGCAGGAGCAGTACTTC
V: TRBV3-1; size: .; D: TRBD2; J: TRBJ2-2; CDR3: CASSQLSAGEDTGELFF; DNA: TGTGCCAGCAGCCAGTTATCAGCGGGAGAAGATACCGGGGAGCTGTTTTTT
V: TRBV12-3/TRBV12-4; size: many; D: TRBD1; J: TRBJ2-7; CDR3: CASSRTLGTGVSEQYF; DNA: TGTGCCAGCAGTCGTACGCTCGGGACAGGGGTCTCCGAGCAGTACTTC
V: TRBV28; size: few; D: .; J: TRBJ2-3; CDR3: CASSLIGSGRTDTQYF; DNA: TGTGCCAGCAGTTTAATCGGTAGCGGTCGCACAGATACGCAGTATTTT
V: TRBV29-1; size: .; D: .; J: TRBJ1-6; CDR3: CSVELDINSPLHF; DNA: TGCAGCGTTGAATTGGACATTAATTCACCCCTCCACTTT
V: TRBV7-6; size: .; D: .; J: TRBJ2-1; CDR3: CASSPAAGAYDNEQFF; DNA: TGTGCCAGCAGCCCAGCTGCGGGGGCTTACGACAATGAGCAGTTCTTC
V: TRBV27; size: .; D: .; J: TRBJ2-1; CDR3: CASRGAGAYNEQFF; DNA: TGTGCCAGCAGAGGAGCGGGCGCCTACAATGAGCAGTTCTTC
V: TRBV11-2; size: .; D: TRBD2; J: TRBJ2-2; CDR3: CASSPSSGNTGELFF; DNA: TGTGCCAGCAGCCCCTCTAGCGGGAACACCGGGGAGCTGTTTTTT
V: TRBV9; size: few; D: .; J: TRBJ2-3; CDR3: CASSVGTPIFGTQYF; DNA: TGTGCCAGCAGCGTAGGGACTCCTATCTTCGGTACGCAGTATTTT
V: TRBV6-5; size: few; D: TRBD1; J: TRBJ1-5; CDR3: CASSRSGGAGGNQPQHF; DNA: TGTGCCAGCAGTCGTTCAGGGGGCGCGGGTGGCAATCAGCCCCAGCATTTT
V: TRBV12-3/TRBV12-4; size: .; D: .; J: TRBJ2-1; CDR3: CASSFRLDSSYNEQFF; DNA: TGTGCCAGCAGTTTCCGACTAGACAGCTCCTACAATGAGCAGTTCTTC
V: TRBV7-2; size: few; D: TRBD1; J: TRBJ1-2; CDR3: CASSSLPGTGNGYTF; DNA: TGTGCCAGCAGCTCACTTCCCGGGACAGGGAACGGCTACACCTTC
V: TRBV5-1; size: .; D: TRBD2; J: TRBJ2-1; CDR3: CASSPGTSGSNEQFF; DNA: TGCGCCAGCAGCCCAGGGACTAGCGGGAGCAATGAGCAGTTCTTC
V: TRBV5-4; size: few; D: .; J: TRBJ2-5; CDR3: CTSSLAGTQETQYF; DNA: TGTACCAGCAGCTTGGCCGGGACTCAAGAGACCCAGTACTTC
V: TRBV6-1; size: few; D: .; J: TRBJ2-2; CDR3: CASSSQRVNTGELFF; DNA: TGTGCCAGCAGTAGCCAGCGGGTGAACACCGGGGAGCTGTTTTTT
V: TRBV5-1; size: many; D: .; J: TRBJ2-2; CDR3: CASSFSGSSPGELFF; DNA: TGCGCCAGCAGCTTCTCCGGGTCAAGTCCCGGGGAGCTGTTTTTT
V: TRBV2; size: many; D: TRBD2; J: TRBJ2-5; CDR3: CASSEGLVAGETQYF; DNA: TGTGCCAGCAGTGAGGGATTGGTAGCGGGGGAGACCCAGTACTTC
V: TRBV28; size: .; D: .; J: TRBJ2-6; CDR3: CASSSPGYSGANVLTF; DNA: TGTGCCAGCAGTTCTCCGGGATACTCTGGGGCCAACGTCCTGACTTTC
V: TRBV28; size: .; D: TRBD1; J: TRBJ1-4; CDR3: CVSSQAGTGGEKLFF; DNA: TGTGTCAGCAGCCAAGCCGGGACAGGCGGCGAAAAACTGTTTTTT
V: TRBV13; size: many; D: .; J: TRBJ2-3; CDR3: CASSLNLGNTDTQYF; DNA: TGTGCCAGCAGCTTAAATCTGGGAAACACAGATACGCAGTATTTT
V: TRBV3-1; size: many; D: .; J: TRBJ2-3; CDR3: CASSQSGQQSNTQYF; DNA: TGTGCCAGCAGCCAATCCGGACAGCAATCTAATACGCAGTATTTT
V: TRBV9; size: few; D: TRBD2; J: TRBJ2-7; CDR3: CASSVAGTSEQYF; DNA: TGTGCCAGCAGCGTAGCCGGGACTAGCGAGCAGTACTTC
V: TRBV19; size: medium-sized; D: TRBD1; J: TRBJ1-6; CDR3: CASSLDSGTASPLHF; DNA: TGTGCCAGTAGTCTAGACTCCGGGACAGCTTCACCCCTCCACTTT
V: TRBV10-1; size: many; D: .; J: TRBJ1-5; CDR3: CASSMDNNQPQHF; DNA: TGCGCCAGCAGCATGGACAACAATCAGCCCCAGCATTTT